The clone carrying this T cell receptor (beta chain) was recorded many times. The data originate from a study of blood T cells in healthy people across ages. Alongside a J-beta primer mix, a sample-barcoded 5' primer served in a second PCR lasting about 7 to 11 cycles. From the 5' RACE reads, TCRdb called clonotypes with MiXCR, one entry per CDR3 protein. The sample holds 650,000 to 700,000 distinct CDR3 sequences, approximately 29% seen once. The length of the CDR3 is 15 residues. The germline V gene encodes CDR1 DFQATT and CDR2 SNEGSKA (reference sequence). V lost 5 bases, J lost 5 bases, and 6 bases stayed unmatched.

The TCR comes from a woman older than 75 in good health. Sequencing was done on a sample of blood. V gene TRBV20-1 combines with J gene TRBJ2-3; 14 positions match TRBD2. CDR3 protein: CSARTSGGWGDTQYF. The CDR3 bases are TGCAGTGCTCGGACTAGCGGGGGGTGGGGAGATACGCAGTATTTT.